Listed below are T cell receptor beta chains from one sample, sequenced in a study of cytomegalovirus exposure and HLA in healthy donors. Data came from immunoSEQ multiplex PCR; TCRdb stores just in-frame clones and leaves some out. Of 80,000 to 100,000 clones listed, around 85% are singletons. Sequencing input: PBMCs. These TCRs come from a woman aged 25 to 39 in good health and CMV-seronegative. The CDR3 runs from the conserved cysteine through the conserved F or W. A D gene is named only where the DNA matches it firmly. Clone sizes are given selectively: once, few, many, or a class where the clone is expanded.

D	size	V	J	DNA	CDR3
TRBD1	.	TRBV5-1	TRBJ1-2	TGCGCCAGCAGCTATCGGACAGGTCCAGACTTTAACTATGGCTACACCTTC	CASSYRTGPDFNYGYTF
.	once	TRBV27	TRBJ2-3	TGTGCCAGCAACAAGGACAGCTTCACAGATACGCAGTATTTT	CASNKDSFTDTQYF
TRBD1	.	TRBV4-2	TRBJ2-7	TGTGCCAGCAGCCAGGGTCAGGGGGCCTACGAGCAGTACTTC	CASSQGQGAYEQYF
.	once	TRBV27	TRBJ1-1	TGTGCCAGCAGTTTATCGAACAGCATGAACACTGAAGCTTTCTTT	CASSLSNSMNTEAFF
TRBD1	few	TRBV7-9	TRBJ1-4	TGTGCCAGCAAAGTGACGGGACAGCTTAATGAAAAACTGTTTTTT	CASKVTGQLNEKLFF
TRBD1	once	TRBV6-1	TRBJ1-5	TGTGCCAGCAGTCCCGGGACAGATAGCAATCAGCCCCAGCATTTT	CASSPGTDSNQPQHF
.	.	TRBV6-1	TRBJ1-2	TGTGCCAGCAGTGAAAAACCCGACAGGCTATATGGCTACACCTTC	CASSEKPDRLYGYTF
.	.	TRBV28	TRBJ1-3	TGTGCCAGCAGTCTAGCGCGACCCACAAACTCTGGAAACACCATATATTTT	CASSLARPTNSGNTIYF
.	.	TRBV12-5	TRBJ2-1	TGTGCTAGTGGTTTGGTAGGACTTACCAGCTCCTACAATGAGCAGTTCTTC	CASGLVGLTSSYNEQFF
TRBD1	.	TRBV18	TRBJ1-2	TGTGCCAGCTCACCAACGGGACAGGGTGATGGCTACACCTTC	CASSPTGQGDGYTF
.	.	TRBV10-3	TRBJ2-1	TGTGCCATCAGTGGTAGCAATGAGCAGTTCTTC	CAISGSNEQFF
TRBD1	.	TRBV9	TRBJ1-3	TGTGCCAGCAGCCCGAGACAGGGGCCTGGAAACACCATATATTTT	CASSPRQGPGNTIYF
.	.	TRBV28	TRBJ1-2	TGTGCCAGCAGTTTAGGGGGGGTCTATGGCTACACCTTC	CASSLGGVYGYTF
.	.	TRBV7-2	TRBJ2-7	TGTGCCAGCTCACCTTGGCCAGGGTTTATTTACGAGCAGTACTTC	CASSPWPGFIYEQYF
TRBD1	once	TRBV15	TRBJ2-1	TGTGCCACCAGCATCCGACAGGGGAGCAATGAGCAGTTCTTC	CATSIRQGSNEQFF
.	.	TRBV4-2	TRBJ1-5	TGTGCCAGCAGCCAAGTGGGAGCTGGGCAGCCCCAGCATTTT	CASSQVGAGQPQHF
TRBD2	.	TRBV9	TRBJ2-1	TGTGCCAGCAGCGCTTATAGCGGGGGCTACAATGAGCAGTTCTTC	CASSAYSGGYNEQFF
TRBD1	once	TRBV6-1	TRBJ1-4	TGTGCCAGCAGTGAACTTAAGGGGGCTGGTGAAAAACTGTTTTTT	CASSELKGAGEKLFF
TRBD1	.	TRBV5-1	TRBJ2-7	TGCGCCAGCATCCCGACAGGGGGATCCTACGAGCAGTACTTC	CASIPTGGSYEQYF
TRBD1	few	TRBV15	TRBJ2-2	TGTGCCACCAGCAGAGATGGGACAGGGAGGCCCGGGGAGCTGTTTTTT	CATSRDGTGRPGELFF
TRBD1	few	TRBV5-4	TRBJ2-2	TGTGCCGAGGGCCTCCGACAGGGGGCGGGCACCGGGGAGCTGTTTTTT	CAEGLRQGAGTGELFF
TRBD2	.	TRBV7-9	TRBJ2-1	TGTGCCAGCAGCTCGATAGCGGGAGGGTCCTACAATGAGCAGTTCTTC	CASSSIAGGSYNEQFF
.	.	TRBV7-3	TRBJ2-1	TGTGCCAGCAGTCCGACAGGTACCTACAATGAGCAGTTCTTC	CASSPTGTYNEQFF
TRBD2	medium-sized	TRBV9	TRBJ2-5	TGTGCCAGCAGCGCTTCGGGGGGGCAGGGTCGAGAGACCCAGTACTTC	CASSASGGQGRETQYF
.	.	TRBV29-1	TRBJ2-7	TGCAGCGTTGGGTCAGGGGAGCACTACGAGCAGTACTTC	CSVGSGEHYEQYF
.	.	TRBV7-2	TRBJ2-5	TGTGCCAGCAGCTTAGATCCCCTGTTTGAGTGGTCCCAGTACTTC	CASSLDPLFEWSQYF
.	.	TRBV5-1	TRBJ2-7	TGCGCCAGCAGCCCGGAGGGACCCTACGAGCAGTACTTC	CASSPEGPYEQYF
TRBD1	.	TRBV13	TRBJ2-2	TGTGCCAGCGGAGAGACAGGGAAGACCGGAGAGCTGTTTTTT	CASGETGKTGELFF
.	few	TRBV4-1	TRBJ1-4	TGCGCCAGCAGCCAAGTGGTGGCAGTACGAGAAAAACTGTTTTTT	CASSQVVAVREKLFF
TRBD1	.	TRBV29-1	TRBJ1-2	TGCAGCGTTGAAGATCCCGGACAGGGGGCGCTTGGCTACACCTTC	CSVEDPGQGALGYTF
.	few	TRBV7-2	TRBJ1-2	TGTGCCAGCAGCAGAATGGGGGCTATCTATGGCTACACCTTC	CASSRMGAIYGYTF
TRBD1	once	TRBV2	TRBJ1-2	TGTGCCAGAGGCGGGACAGGGGTATTGAAAGACTACACCTTC	CARGGTGVLKDYTF
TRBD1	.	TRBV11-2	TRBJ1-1	TGTGCCAGCAGCTCACCCAGGGGGCATACTGAAGCTTTCTTT	CASSSPRGHTEAFF
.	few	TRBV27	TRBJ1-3	TGTGCCAGCATCTCAGGGGCCGGAAACACCATATATTTT	CASISGAGNTIYF
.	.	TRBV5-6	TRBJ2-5	TGTGCCTCCAATGGAGATTACGGCCAAGAGACCCAGTACTTC	CASNGDYGQETQYF
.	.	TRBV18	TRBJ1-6	TGTGCCAGCTCCGTAGAGAGCGGGAGTTCACCCCTCCACTTT	CASSVESGSSPLHF
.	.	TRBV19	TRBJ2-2	TGTGCCAGTAACGCGGACTCCCACGGCTTCGGGGAGCTGTTTTTT	CASNADSHGFGELFF
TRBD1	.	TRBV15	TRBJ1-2	TGTGCCACCACTAGGGACGGGACAGGATTAAACTATGGCTACACCTTC	CATTRDGTGLNYGYTF
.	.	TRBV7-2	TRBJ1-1	TGTGCCAGCAGCTTATCCGGGGGCACTGAAGCTTTCTTT	CASSLSGGTEAFF
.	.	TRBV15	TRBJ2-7	TGTGCCACCAGCATGACCGGGTCCGAGCAGTACTTC	CATSMTGSEQYF
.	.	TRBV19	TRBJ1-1	TGTGCCAGTAGTATCCAGGGCGCGAACACTGAAGCTTTCTTT	CASSIQGANTEAFF
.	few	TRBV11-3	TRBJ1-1	TGTGCCAGCAGCTTCCAGGAGAACACTGAAGCTTTCTTT	CASSFQENTEAFF
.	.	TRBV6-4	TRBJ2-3	TGTGCCAGCAGTGACTCCGGGTTCACAGATACGCAGTATTTT	CASSDSGFTDTQYF
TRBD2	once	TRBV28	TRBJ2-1	TGTGCCAGCAGTCCTAGCGGGAGGGCCGTCTCCTACAATGAGCAGTTCTTC	CASSPSGRAVSYNEQFF
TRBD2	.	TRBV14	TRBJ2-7	TGTGCCAGCAGCCAAATAACGCTAGCGGGAGCTGTTGGTTCTTACGAGCAGTACTTC	CASSQITLAGAVGSYEQYF
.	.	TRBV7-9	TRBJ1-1	TGTGCCAGCAGCTTGGAAGGGGTCAGGACTGAAGCTTTCTTT	CASSLEGVRTEAFF
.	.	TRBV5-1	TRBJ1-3	TGCGCCAGCAGCTTGGGCAGGGCCCGGCTGTCTGGAAACACCATATATTTT	CASSLGRARLSGNTIYF
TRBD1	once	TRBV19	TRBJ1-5	TGTGCCAGTATCTCCTGGGACAGGGGTAATCAGCCCCAGCATTTT	CASISWDRGNQPQHF
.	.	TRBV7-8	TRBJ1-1	TGTGCCAGCAGCTTAGGCAACCCTCGGGGAGCTTTCTTT	CASSLGNPRGAFF
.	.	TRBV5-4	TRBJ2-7	TGTGCCAGCACCTTACCTCAAGCCTACGGTTACGAGCAGTACTTC	CASTLPQAYGYEQYF
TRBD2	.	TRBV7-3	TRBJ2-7	TGTGCCAGCAGCCCCGGGAGGGCCTCTGTCGAGCAGTACTTC	CASSPGRASVEQYF
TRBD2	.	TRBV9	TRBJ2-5	TGTGCCAGCAGCGACGGCACCCTCGGGAGGGAGACCCAGTACTTC	CASSDGTLGRETQYF
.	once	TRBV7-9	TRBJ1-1	TGTGCCAGCAGCTTAGTAGCCGAGAACACTGAAGCTTTCTTT	CASSLVAENTEAFF
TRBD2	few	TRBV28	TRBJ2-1	TGTGCCAGCAGTTTAGGGACTAGATACAATGAGCAGTTCTTC	CASSLGTRYNEQFF
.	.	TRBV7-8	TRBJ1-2	TGTGCCAGCACCCTAATAGAGGGCTCCTTCGAGGGCTACACCTTC	CASTLIEGSFEGYTF
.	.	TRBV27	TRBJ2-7	TGTGCCAGCAGCAAGATAGGGGCCCACGAGCAGTACTTC	CASSKIGAHEQYF
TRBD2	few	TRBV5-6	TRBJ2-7	TGTGCCAGCAGCCCTCGCCTAGCGGAACCCTACGAGCAGTACTTC	CASSPRLAEPYEQYF